This T cell receptor beta chain stems from a study of technical replicates of blood from several donors (dated by TCRdb to between 2016 and 2019). At the junction V is shortened by 5 bases and J by 1 base; bases outside the gene matches: 7. For CDR1 and CDR2, the germline V gene (reference sequence) lists MNHNY and SVGAGI. Including cysteine and phenylalanine, the CDR3 has 15 amino acids. CDR3 DNA is the only sequence kept; it has 45 bases, read in frame from the first base. This clone was detected a few times. Its recognized antigen is unknown. No base qualities exist here, and no much larger clone lies one base off it. Preparation of the library involved the immunoSEQ multiplex PCR assay. Not all clones reach the TCRdb copy of this immuneACCESS table, which keeps in-frame sequences only. Checked studies attribute under half of the gap to unresolved V genes and leave the rest unexplained. This sample lists over 45,000 clones; approximately 90% were detected once. The ten top clones hold about 3.9% of the sample.

Sequencing was done on a sample of PBMCs. The chain is made from TRBV6-6 and TRBJ1-2; TRBD1 matches 7 bases in the middle. This receptor was taken from a human donor in good health. Some clones in this sample may be carry-over from other donors' samples. The CDR3 has the sequence CASSKGQENNYGYTF. In nucleotides, the sequence is TGTGCCAGCAGTAAAGGACAGGAGAATAACTATGGCTACACCTTC.